Following are 31 T cell receptor beta chains from one sample sequenced in a study of CD8 T cells in ankylosing spondylitis. Findings and caveats of the study: Characteristic, it appeared, of ankylosing spondylitis blood was a TCR beta motif of seven or eight highly homologous variants.

MiXCR was run by TCRdb on the 5' RACE reads, yielding one entry per CDR3 protein. The sample records under 950,000 distinct CDR3 sequences, around 17% being singletons. These receptors are not linked to any known antigen. The specimen was blood, either unsorted or a sorted T cell fraction (not recorded which). The receptors originated from a male donor with ankylosing spondylitis.

The chain couples TRBV5-5 to TRBJ1-1; 7 bases match TRBD1. The CDR3 contains 13 residues. The trim removed 7 bases at V and 1 base at J, leaving 4 bases unmatched. Looked up from germline, CDR1 is SGHKS and CDR2 is YYEKEE (reference sequence). CDR3 sequence reads: CASDRDTNTEAFF. The CDR3 region has the DNA TGTGCCAGCGACAGGGATACGAACACTGAAGCTTTCTTT.

The rearrangement uses TRBV6-1 and TRBJ1-5, with a possible D match to TRBD1 (5 bases). Germline lookup yields CDR1 MNHNS and CDR2 SASEGT. This CDR3 is built from 12 residues. The V gene lost 7 bases and the J gene lost 6 bases, with 10 bases spanning the gap. The chain's CDR3 is CASTLDIQPQHF. DNA for the CDR3: TGTGCCAGCACCTTGGACATTCAGCCCCAGCATTTT.

This clonotype was detected only once. The V call is TRBV20-1, the J call TRBJ1-6; D is unclear. Germline values: CDR1 DFQATT, CDR2 SNEGSKA (reference sequence). Between the trimmed V and J ends, which lost 3 bases and 5 bases, there was a span of 11 bases. There are 14 residues in the CDR3. In DNA, the CDR3 is TGCAGTGCTAGCGCACCACCTAATAATTCACCCCTCCACTTT. This codes for CSASAPPNNSPLHF.

Only a few counts were recorded for this clonotype. The chain is built from TRBV27 and TRBJ2-2, with D tentatively TRBD2 (6 bases). Germline V lookup: CDR1 MNHEY, CDR2 SMNVEV (reference sequence). CDR3 length: 14 amino acids. Trimming cost V 4 bases and J 4 bases, with 10 bases left between them. The CDR3 protein is CASSWGETTGELFF. In DNA, the CDR3 is TGTGCCAGCAGTTGGGGGGAGACCACCGGGGAGCTGTTTTTT.

The chain links TRBV12-3 or TRBV12-4 to TRBJ1-4, with 10 bases fitting TRBD1. The V and J ends lost 6 bases and 8 bases, in that order; junction bases with no gene match: 9. CDR3 size: 15 residues. In nucleotides, the CDR3 is TGTGCCAGCAGGGGGCGGACAGGGGGAAACGAAAAACTGTTTTTT. Translating gives CASRGRTGGNEKLFF.

In this sample, this clonotype turned up many times. J is TRBJ1-1 and V is TRBV29-1; no firm D call. Trimming left V 4 bases short and J 3 bases short, with 6 bases between. The CDR3 is 11 residues long. Per germline, CDR1 SQVTM and CDR2 ANQGSEA. CDR3 residues: CSVAWDTEAFF. For the CDR3, the DNA is TGCAGCGTTGCCTGGGACACTGAAGCTTTCTTT.

The chain combines TRBV6-1 with TRBJ2-7; D is ambiguous. Trimming cost V 5 bases and J 2 bases, with 19 bases left between them. The CDR3 has 16 residues. Germline V CDR1 and CDR2: MNHNS, SASEGT. The CDR3 DNA sequence: TGTGCCAGCAGTCGAAGGGCGCAGTCCTCGGCCTACGAGCAGTACTTC. It yields the protein CASSRRAQSSAYEQYF.

V and J are TRBV6-1 and TRBJ1-5; no reliable D call. The germline gives CDR1 MNHNS, CDR2 SASEGT. The CDR3 has 15 residues. The V end lost 4 bases, the J end lost 0 bases, and 10 bases lay between the germline ends. Written as DNA, the CDR3 is TGTGCCAGCAGTGGGAAAGCATATAGCAATCAGCCCCAGCATTTT. It encodes CASSGKAYSNQPQHF.

A few counts support this clonotype. The V call is TRBV20-1, the J call TRBJ2-7, with D hard to call. Trimming took off 5 bases at V and 0 bases at J, with 11 bases between the two ends. The CDR3 covers 13 residues. The germline CDR1 and CDR2 sequences are DFQATT and SNEGSKA (reference sequence). The DNA for the CDR3 is TGCAGTGCTCCGGATCGAAGCTCCTACGAGCAGTACTTC. This sequence encodes CSAPDRSSYEQYF.

The chain has TRBV7-9 and TRBJ2-5; possibly TRBD1 or TRBD2 for D (5 bases each). V lost 1 base, J lost 3 bases, and 15 bases lay in between. Per the germline V gene, CDR1 is SEHNR and CDR2 is FQNEAQ (reference sequence). There are 16 residues in the CDR3. For the CDR3, the DNA is TGTGCCAGCAGCTTAGGTCCGGGGACCGGGAAAGAGACCCAGTACTTC. It translates to CASSLGPGTGKETQYF. Using reference TRBV7-9 and TRBJ2-5 for the parts outside the CDR3, the full variable domain is DTGVSQNPRHKITKRGQNVTFRCDPISEHNRLYWYRQTLGQGPEFLTYFQNEAQLEKSRLLSDRFSAERPKGSFSTLEIQRTEQGDSAMYLCASSLGPGTGKETQYFGPGTRLLVL.

This chain links TRBV4-3 with TRBJ2-1, with 8 positions matching TRBD1. Germline CDR1 and CDR2: LGHNA and YSLEER. This CDR3 comprises 14 residues. V dropped 3 bases and J dropped 7; count of bases not matched to a gene: 5. CDR3 DNA: TGCGCCAGCAGCCAGAGGACAGGGCATAATGAGCAGTTCTTC. Amino acids: CASSQRTGHNEQFF.

This sequence joins TRBV20-1 and TRBJ2-3; D gene uncertain. Germline V CDR1 and CDR2: DFQATT, SNEGSKA (reference sequence). The CDR3 is made up of 12 amino acids. V lost 3 bases to trimming and J lost 0 bases, with 4 bases between them. CDR3: CSASSSTDTQYF. CDR3 coding DNA: TGCAGTGCTAGTTCTAGCACAGATACGCAGTATTTT.

This clonotype was observed a handful of times. The chain uses TRBV10-3 and TRBJ2-1; perhaps TRBD2 as D (5 bases). Germline V lookup: CDR1 ENHRY, CDR2 SYGVKD. V lost 4 bases and J 3 bases, leaving 7 bases between the germline ends. The CDR3 runs to 13 residues. This CDR3 is CAISVGDYNEQFF. The DNA for the CDR3 is TGTGCCATCAGTGTCGGGGACTACAATGAGCAGTTCTTC.

V and J are TRBV4-1 and TRBJ2-1, with 12 bases that match TRBD2. Germline loops: CDR1 MGHRA, CDR2 YSYEKL. The trim removed 1 base at V and 6 bases at J, leaving 4 bases unmatched. The CDR3 runs to 16 residues. In nucleotides, the CDR3 is TGCGCCAGCAGCCAAGTACTAGCGGGAGGTCTCAATGAGCAGTTCTTC. This codes for CASSQVLAGGLNEQFF.

This clonotype turned up a few times. The chain joins TRBV5-1 to TRBJ2-7, with 7 nucleotides matching TRBD1. The CDR3 runs to 15 residues. The V and J ends lost 0 bases and 3 bases, in that order; junction bases with no gene match: 6. Per the germline V gene, CDR1 is SGHRS and CDR2 is YFSETQ. The chain's CDR3 is CASSLATGIGYEQYF. CDR3 sequence (DNA): TGCGCCAGCAGCTTGGCGACAGGGATTGGCTACGAGCAGTACTTC.

V gene TRBV4-3 combines with J gene TRBJ1-4; D remains ambiguous. Per the germline V gene, CDR1 is LGHNA and CDR2 is YSLEER. The CDR3 covers 16 residues. The V end was cut by 1 base, the J end by 1 base, with 10 bases between. The DNA for the CDR3 is TGCGCCAGCAGCCAAGGGATACAGCGAACTAATGAAAAACTGTTTTTT. Translated, it gives CASSQGIQRTNEKLFF.

The chain joins TRBV2 to TRBJ2-1, with D perhaps TRBD1 (6 bases). The CDR3 has 13 residues. The ends were cut back, 8 bases at V and 7 bases at J, with 15 bases in the middle. Germline CDR1 SNHLY, CDR2 FYNNEI. Here the CDR3 DNA reads TGTGCCAGCGGTAGGACAGACATGAATGAGCAGTTCTTC. It specifies CASGRTDMNEQFF.

In nucleotides, the CDR3 is TGTGCCAGCAGTTTTGGCCTCCGGGCGGCCAAAGGAAACACCATATATTTT. It is translated as CASSFGLRAAKGNTIYF. The V and J genes are TRBV27 and TRBJ1-3; D is uncertain. Germline CDR1 and CDR2: MNHEY and SMNVEV (reference sequence). The V gene lost 3 bases and the J gene lost 4 bases, with 19 bases spanning the gap. CDR3 size: 17 residues.

The sample holds many counts of this clonotype. For the CDR3, the DNA is TGCAGTGCAAACGGACAGGGGGTGACGGATACGCAGTATTTT. As protein: CSANGQGVTDTQYF. The genes are TRBV20-1 and TRBJ2-3, with TRBD1 matching 10 bases. This CDR3 is built from 14 residues. V was clipped by 6 bases and J by 6 bases; unmatched bases: 9. Germline lookup yields CDR1 DFQATT and CDR2 SNEGSKA (reference sequence).

CDR3 nucleotide sequence: TGTGCCAGCAGTTACTCGGGACCAGCTCAAGACACCGGGGAGCTGTTTTTT. Its protein product is CASSYSGPAQDTGELFF. The chain carries TRBV6-5 and TRBJ2-2; perhaps D is TRBD1 or TRBD2 (5 bases each). This CDR3 is 17 amino acids long. Trimming took off 0 bases at V and 3 bases at J, with 14 bases between the two ends. Germline CDR1 and CDR2: MNHEY and SVGAGI.

This clonotype occurred a few times. The rearrangement uses TRBV4-2 and TRBJ1-2; possibly TRBD1 for D (6 bases). The CDR3 covers 15 residues. V lost 4 bases, J lost 3 bases, and 15 bases lay in between. In germline, CDR1 is LGHNA, CDR2 YNFKEQ. CDR3 DNA: TGTGCCAGCAGCCGCCGTGTGGGGGGCGACTATGGCTACACCTTC. Translated: CASSRRVGGDYGYTF.

The rearrangement joins TRBV20-1 to TRBJ2-7, with 8 bases fitting TRBD2. Germline lookup yields CDR1 DFQATT and CDR2 SNEGSKA (reference sequence). This CDR3 is built from 14 residues. Trimming took 5 bases from V and 4 from J; bases not matched to a gene: 10. Here the CDR3 DNA reads TGCAGTGCTCACCTCCTACTAGCGGCGTACGAGCAGTACTTC. Its protein product is CSAHLLLAAYEQYF.

The rearrangement joins TRBV4-3 to TRBJ1-1, with D tentatively TRBD1 (6 bases). Trimming cost V 0 bases and J 2 bases, with 10 bases left between them. Germline assignment: CDR1 LGHNA and CDR2 YSLEER. The CDR3 sequence is 15 residues long. DNA for the CDR3: TGCGCCAGCAGCCAAGACAGGGGTCTAAACACTGAAGCTTTCTTT. It codes for CASSQDRGLNTEAFF.

The V gene is TRBV5-1, the J gene TRBJ2-1, with TRBD2 as a possible D gene (6 bases). CDR1 is SGHRS, CDR2 YFSETQ, per germline. Deletions cut 7 bases from V and 7 bases from J, with 15 bases between. There are 13 residues in the CDR3. CDR3 coding DNA: TGCGCCAGCGCGGAGGGTAATAAGAATGAGCAGTTCTTC. Translated: CASAEGNKNEQFF.

This clonotype was observed at least ten times. The chain employs TRBV7-2 and TRBJ1-4; D gene unclear. Germline assignment: CDR1 SGHTA and CDR2 FQGNSA. V lost 4 bases, J lost 3 bases, and 12 bases lay in between. This CDR3 has 15 amino acids. For the CDR3, the DNA is TGTGCCAGCAGCTCAACCCGAAGAGCTAATGAAAAACTGTTTTTT. It specifies CASSSTRRANEKLFF.

V gene TRBV27 combines with J gene TRBJ1-2, with TRBD1 identical over 7 bases. V was pared by 6 bases and J by 1 base, with 8 bases of the junction left unmatched. There are 15 residues in the CDR3. Germline values: CDR1 MNHEY, CDR2 SMNVEV (reference sequence). The CDR3 DNA sequence: TGTGCCAGCAGCCCGGACAGGATTCATAACTATGGCTACACCTTC. Translating gives CASSPDRIHNYGYTF.

This clonotype was counted a few times. This chain joins TRBV20-1 and TRBJ1-1; a weak D match, TRBD1 (5 bases). There are 15 residues in the CDR3. The germline V gene encodes CDR1 DFQATT and CDR2 SNEGSKA (reference sequence). V lost 1 base and J lost 3, with 15 bases in between. The CDR3 spells CSARGRRGRDTEAFF. DNA for the CDR3: TGCAGTGCTAGAGGTAGGAGGGGCAGAGACACTGAAGCTTTCTTT.

This chain uses TRBV6-1 with TRBJ1-1, with TRBD1 identical over 8 bases. The CDR3 has 14 amino acids. The V segment lost 3 bases and the J segment 3 bases; nucleotides outside the gene matches: 3. The V gene's germline CDR1 is MNHNS and CDR2 SASEGT. CDR3 nucleotide sequence: TGTGCCAGCAGTGAGGCAGGGGGCTACACTGAAGCTTTCTTT. Translating gives CASSEAGGYTEAFF.

This clonotype was observed a few times. The chain recombines TRBV27 with TRBJ1-1; perhaps TRBD1 as D (5 bases). Germline CDR1 and CDR2: MNHEY and SMNVEV (reference sequence). The CDR3 length is 18 residues. V lost 6 bases and J lost 4, with 27 bases in between. The CDR3 sequence is CASSFLPPKEGRGTEAFF. The CDR3 DNA is TGTGCCAGCAGCTTTCTCCCCCCTAAGGAGGGACGGGGCACTGAAGCTTTCTTT.

The V gene is TRBV15, the J gene TRBJ1-1, with D possibly matching TRBD1 (5 bases). Trimming removed 6 bases from V and 0 bases from J, with 14 bases in between. This CDR3 has 15 residues. Germline V gene sequence: CDR1 LNHNV, CDR2 YYDKDF (reference sequence). The CDR3 bases are TGTGCCACCAGTACCAGGGACTGGGTGAACACTGAAGCTTTCTTT. Translated: CATSTRDWVNTEAFF.

The chain carries TRBV4-3 and TRBJ1-5; unclear D gene. Looked up from germline, CDR1 is LGHNA and CDR2 is YSLEER. Deletions cut 0 bases from V and 0 bases from J, with 15 bases between. This CDR3 has 18 residues. DNA of the CDR3: TGCGCCAGCAGCCAAGATTTCCAGGCTTTCCTTAGCAATCAGCCCCAGCATTTT. This gives the protein CASSQDFQAFLSNQPQHF.